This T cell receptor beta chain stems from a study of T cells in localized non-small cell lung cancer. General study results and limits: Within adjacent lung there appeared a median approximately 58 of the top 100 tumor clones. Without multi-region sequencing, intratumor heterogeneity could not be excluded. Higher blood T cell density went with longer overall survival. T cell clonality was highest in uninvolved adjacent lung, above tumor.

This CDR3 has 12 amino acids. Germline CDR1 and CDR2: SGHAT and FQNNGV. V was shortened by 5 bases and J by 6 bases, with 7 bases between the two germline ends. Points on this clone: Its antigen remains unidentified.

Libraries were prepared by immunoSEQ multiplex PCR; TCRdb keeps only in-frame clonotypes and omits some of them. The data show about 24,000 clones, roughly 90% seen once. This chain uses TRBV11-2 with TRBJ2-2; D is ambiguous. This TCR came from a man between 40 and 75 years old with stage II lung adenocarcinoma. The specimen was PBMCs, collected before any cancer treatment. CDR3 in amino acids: CASSPAAGELFF. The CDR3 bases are TGTGCCAGCAGCCCGGCGGCCGGGGAGCTGTTTTTT.